These 26 T cell receptor delta chains were sequenced from one sample in a study of Vδ1+ human thymocytes. Broader study findings: Highly polyclonal TRG and TRD repertoires with Gaussian CDR3 length distributions appeared in thymus.

The template was reverse-transcribed extracted RNA. Multiplex PCR used pooled V-gene forward primers and a constant-region reverse primer to amplify CDR3s. TCRdb re-processed the multiplex PCR reads via CATT. The sample has around 56,000 delta-chain clones, approximately 15% seen once; the top ten hold 0.3% to 0.45%. For these receptors, no antigen is known. The sequencing input was Vdelta1+ gamma-delta thymocytes from the thymus. As to subset: FACS-sorted CD3+ TCRalphabeta- TCRVdelta1+ TCRVdelta2- thymocytes. Every receptor here comes from a girl under three years old who had congenital heart surgery.

This clone was observed many times. The J gene is TRDJ1, the V gene TRDV2, with D perhaps matching TRDD3 (5 bases). The germline gives CDR1 GEAIGNYY, CDR2 EKD. The V and J ends lost 2 bases and 11 bases respectively, with 14 bases between them. The CDR3 has 12 residues. The CDR3 nucleotides are TGTGCCTGTGACAAGGGGGCCGTTCCCCTCATCTTT. This translates into CACDKGAVPLIF.

This clone was detected a few times. This chain links TRDV1 with TRDJ1, with D tentatively TRDD2 or TRDD3 (7 bases each). The CDR3 is 19 residues long. The germline V gene encodes CDR1 TSWWSYY and CDR2 QGS. The ends were cut back, 3 bases at V and 7 bases at J, with 30 bases in the middle. In nucleotides, the CDR3 is TGTGCTCTTGGGGATGCCTTCCTTTTGGCTGGGGGGCCCGAGGCTAAACTCATCTTT. Its protein product is CALGDAFLLAGGPEAKLIF.

This chain connects TRDV1 to TRDJ1, with D possibly TRDD3 on 8 matching bases. Trimming removed 4 bases at V and 0 bases at J, with 45 bases between. The CDR3 consists of 26 residues. Germline V gene data show CDR1 as TSWWSYY and CDR2 as QGS. CDR3 DNA: TGTGCTCTTGGGGGCCATTCCTACGCCCCCGAGGGGGTGGGGGATCTGCCACCCCCGTACACCGATAAACTCATCTTT. This encodes CALGGHSYAPEGVGDLPPPYTDKLIF.

This clone has a handful of counts. The chain couples TRDV1 to TRDJ1; 9 nucleotides match TRDD3. The trim removed 0 bases at V and 0 bases at J, leaving 23 bases unmatched. Germline V CDR1 and CDR2: TSWWSYY, QGS. This CDR3 region has 23 residues. CDR3 coding DNA: TGTGCTCTTGGGGAACTGCCCCACCCTTCCCGAGTACTGGGGGACCTCTACACCGATAAACTCATCTTT. Protein: CALGELPHPSRVLGDLYTDKLIF.

This clone was counted a few times. V gene TRDV1 combines with J gene TRDJ1, with TRDD3 identical over 7 bases. Trimming at V came to 0 bases and at J to 0 bases, leaving 25 bases not matched to a gene. Per the germline V gene, CDR1 is TSWWSYY and CDR2 is QGS. The CDR3 is 23 residues long. CDR3 nucleotide sequence: TGTGCTCTTGGGGAACTAGCCTCCCCCCCCCGGGGGATTGATAAGCCAAACACCGATAAACTCATCTTT. Residues: CALGELASPPRGIDKPNTDKLIF.

This clone was found a few times. This chain joins TRDV1 and TRDJ1; 10 bases match TRDD3. The CDR3 has 25 residues. Germline V CDR1 and CDR2: TSWWSYY, QGS. V shed 0 bases, J shed 0 bases, and the junction held 28 bases outside the gene matches. The CDR3 region has the DNA TGTGCTCTTGGGGAACTAGTAACATTCGCCTTCCCCACCTCCTGGGGGATAAGGGACACCGATAAACTCATCTTT. It specifies CALGELVTFAFPTSWGIRDTDKLIF.

This clone was counted only a few times. V gene TRDV2 combines with J gene TRDJ1; 7 bases align to TRDD3. The V gene's germline CDR1 is GEAIGNYY and CDR2 EKD. With V trimmed by 2 bases and J by 0 bases, 20 bases remained unmatched. The length of the CDR3 is 20 residues. The CDR3 region has the DNA TGTGCCTGTGACAGCCTAGAGGGGTACTGGGGAGCATTTTACACCGATAAACTCATCTTT. Its translation is CACDSLEGYWGAFYTDKLIF.

This chain joins TRDV1 and TRDJ1; D gene uncertain. CDR3 length: 21 residues. Trimming stripped 0 bases from V and 4 bases from J, with 30 bases between. CDR1 and CDR2 (germline): TSWWSYY, QGS. CDR3: CALGELGPPWVLQRNHDKLIF. CDR3 bases: TGTGCTCTTGGGGAACTTGGCCCCCCATGGGTTCTCCAACGGAACCACGATAAACTCATCTTT.

This chain joins TRDV1 and TRDJ1, with D possibly matching TRDD3 (6 bases). Trimming cost V 1 base and J 0 bases, with 21 bases left between them. CDR1 and CDR2 from the germline V gene are TSWWSYY and QGS. This CDR3 contains 19 residues. The CDR3 loop reads CALGEHPKGTYWDTDKLIF. CDR3 nucleotides: TGTGCTCTTGGGGAACACCCTAAAGGTACCTACTGGGACACCGATAAACTCATCTTT.

This clone came up a few times. The genes are TRDV1 and TRDJ1; D ambiguous. V shed 2 bases and J shed 0 bases, with 13 bases lying between them. Germline-derived CDR1 and CDR2 are TSWWSYY and QGS. The CDR3 spans 16 residues. The DNA for the CDR3 is TGTGCTCTTGGGGAAGGGGCCTCCCAGTACACCGATAAACTCATCTTT. Amino acid sequence: CALGEGASQYTDKLIF.

This clone was observed a handful of times. This sequence joins TRDV1 and TRDJ1, with D tentatively TRDD2 or TRDD3 (5 bases each). Germline-derived CDR1 and CDR2 are TSWWSYY and QGS. The CDR3 totals 22 residues. V was pared by 2 bases and J by 0 bases, with 31 bases between. The CDR3 DNA follows: TGTGCTCTTGGGGAAGATACCCCTTCTCTAGTTTTTCCCGCTGGGTACACCGATAAACTCATCTTT. Amino acids: CALGEDTPSLVFPAGYTDKLIF.

The V call is TRDV1, the J call TRDJ1; 9 nucleotides line up with TRDD3. The V and J ends lost 4 bases and 0 bases, in that order; junction bases with no gene match: 12. Germline CDR1 TSWWSYY, CDR2 QGS. The CDR3 sequence is 18 residues long. The DNA of the CDR3 is TGTGCTCTTGGGGGGGGCGGGGATACGGCTATTGACACCGATAAACTCATCTTT. Translated: CALGGGGDTAIDTDKLIF.

The chain employs TRDV1 and TRDJ1; 13 positions agree with TRDD3. CDR3 length: 20 amino acids. Germline CDR1 is TSWWSYY and CDR2 is QGS. Trimming removed 0 bases from V and 5 bases from J; junction bases left unmatched: 15. Here the CDR3 DNA reads TGTGCTCTTGGGGAACTACGGCGTAATAGGGACTGGGGGATACGGGATAAACTCATCTTT. Protein sequence: CALGELRRNRDWGIRDKLIF.

The rearrangement joins TRDV1 to TRDJ1, with a possible D match to TRDD3 (5 bases). The CDR3 has 13 amino acids. V lost 2 bases to trimming and J lost 11 bases, with 15 bases between them. Per germline, CDR1 TSWWSYY and CDR2 QGS. Here the CDR3 reads CALGEIVPRGLIF. DNA for the CDR3: TGTGCTCTTGGGGAAATCGTTCCGCGGGGGCTCATCTTT.

This clone was recorded a few times. J is TRDJ1 and V is TRDV1, with 11 nucleotides matching TRDD3. The CDR3 length is 18 residues. Germline CDR1 reads TSWWSYY; CDR2 reads QGS. V lost 2 bases to trimming and J lost 1 base; unmatched junction nucleotides: 9. This chain's CDR3 is CALGEIPYWGIGTDKLIF. The DNA for the CDR3 is TGTGCTCTTGGGGAAATTCCCTACTGGGGGATAGGCACCGATAAACTCATCTTT.

The rearrangement uses TRDV1 and TRDJ1, with TRDD2 matching over 7 bases. The CDR3 contains 21 residues. Germline CDR1 TSWWSYY, CDR2 QGS. Trimming removed 8 bases from V and 0 bases from J; junction bases left unmatched: 27. The DNA for the CDR3 is TGTGCTCTTCACCTTTTCCTACGTAGTCGGGGCGGACGGGTGTACACCGATAAACTCATCTTT. Amino acids: CALHLFLRSRGGRVYTDKLIF.

This rearrangement joins TRDV1 to TRDJ1; 7 positions match TRDD2. Germline CDR1 TSWWSYY, CDR2 QGS. The V segment lost 2 bases and the J segment 0 bases; nucleotides outside the gene matches: 21. The CDR3 loop spans 21 amino acids. CDR3 protein: CALGEISFLGASYRYTDKLIF. The CDR3 region has the DNA TGTGCTCTTGGGGAAATCTCCTTCCTGGGTGCATCGTACCGGTACACCGATAAACTCATCTTT.

V gene TRDV1 combines with J gene TRDJ1; no definite D call. Trimming took off 0 bases at V and 0 bases at J, with 17 bases between the two ends. Germline V gives CDR1 TSWWSYY, CDR2 QGS. The CDR3 contains 18 residues. This CDR3 is CALGELIPPDLYTDKLIF. CDR3 DNA: TGTGCTCTTGGGGAACTGATCCCCCCCGATTTGTACACCGATAAACTCATCTTT.

This clone was observed a few times. The chain recombines TRDV1 with TRDJ1, with D unresolved. Trimming pared 2 bases from V and 0 bases from J, leaving 22 bases between. This CDR3 is 19 amino acids long. Germline V CDR1 and CDR2: TSWWSYY, QGS. CDR3 sequence reads: CALGEEGISVLKNTDKLIF. The CDR3 DNA sequence: TGTGCTCTTGGGGAAGAGGGTATCTCCGTACTAAAAAACACCGATAAACTCATCTTT.

This clone has just a few counts. This sample also contains other DNA sequences that code for the same CDR3. The J gene is TRDJ1, the V gene TRDV1, with TRDD3 matching 11 bases. The length of the CDR3 is 21 residues. CDR1 TSWWSYY and CDR2 QGS come from the germline V gene. The V gene end was trimmed by 4 bases and the J gene end by 1 base; junction bases not matched to a gene: 20. The chain's CDR3 is CALGGSFLPILGDKRTDKLIF. CDR3 coding DNA: TGTGCTCTTGGGGGATCCTTCCTTCCTATACTGGGGGATAAGCGCACCGATAAACTCATCTTT.

This clone showed up just a few times. V is TRDV1 and J is TRDJ2, with a tentative D call TRDD3 (5 bases). Per the germline V gene, CDR1 is TSWWSYY and CDR2 is QGS. The ends were cut back, 3 bases at V and 6 bases at J, with 26 bases in the middle. The CDR3 spans 19 residues. CDR3 sequence reads: CALGDPYAPLLRGAAQLFF. CDR3 nucleotides: TGTGCTCTTGGGGACCCCTATGCCCCTCTACTTCGTGGGGCAGCACAACTCTTCTTT.

V gene TRDV1 combines with J gene TRDJ1; 7 bases fit TRDD3. Trimming removed 2 bases from V and 1 base from J; junction bases left unmatched: 19. Germline V gene lookup returns CDR1 TSWWSYY and CDR2 QGS. The CDR3 runs to 20 residues. In DNA form, the CDR3 reads TGTGCTCTTGGGGAAAGGGACAGGTCCCTCCTGGGGGCCTTCACCGATAAACTCATCTTT. Protein sequence: CALGERDRSLLGAFTDKLIF.

This clone was seen only a few times. V and J are TRDV1 and TRDJ1, with 10 bases lining up with TRDD3. This CDR3 has 18 amino acids. V dropped 4 bases and J dropped 2; count of bases not matched to a gene: 13. Germline CDR1 and CDR2: TSWWSYY and QGS. The CDR3 here is CALGAIRPGGYTTDKLIF. The CDR3 DNA sequence: TGTGCTCTTGGGGCCATAAGGCCTGGGGGATATACGACCGATAAACTCATCTTT.

This chain uses TRDV1 with TRDJ1; 7 bases are a match to TRDD3. The trim removed 5 bases at V and 1 base at J, leaving 43 bases unmatched. The CDR3 has 27 amino acids. The germline V gene encodes CDR1 TSWWSYY and CDR2 QGS. CDR3 sequence: CALGTPSKRGLRNPLGISDYFTDKLIF. For the CDR3, the DNA is TGTGCTCTTGGGACTCCCAGTAAGCGAGGGCTGCGCAATCCTCTGGGGATAAGTGACTACTTCACCGATAAACTCATCTTT.

The V and J genes are TRDV1 and TRDJ1; 9 bases line up with TRDD2. This CDR3 has 21 residues. V lost 5 bases and J lost 4; bases outside the gene matches: 26. Germline V lookup: CDR1 TSWWSYY, CDR2 QGS. The CDR3 here is CALGQTPSLPTRYWVGDKLIF. The CDR3 nucleotides are TGTGCTCTTGGGCAGACGCCAAGCCTTCCTACTCGGTACTGGGTCGGCGATAAACTCATCTTT.

The chain recombines TRDV1 with TRDJ1; TRDD3 matches at 11 bases. V lost 4 bases, J lost 0 bases, and 13 bases stayed unmatched. The length of the CDR3 is 19 residues. Per germline, CDR1 TSWWSYY and CDR2 QGS. The CDR3 DNA sequence: TGTGCTCTTGGGGCCCCGTACTGGGGGATAATTAGGCACACCGATAAACTCATCTTT. Its translation is CALGAPYWGIIRHTDKLIF.